One sample yielded the 12 T cell receptor beta chains listed below, sequenced in a study of T cell repertoires in cytomegalovirus infection. TCRdb re-derived calls from the reads in MiXCR, one entry per CDR3 protein. The profile shows about 530,000 distinct CDR3 sequences, around a quarter of them singletons. The sequencing input was PBMCs. Receptors were obtained from a human donor in good health (CMV status not recorded). Some clones in this sample may be carry-over from other donors' samples.

This clonotype was found a few times. The chain recombines TRBV12-5 with TRBJ2-1; 8 nucleotides match TRBD2. The length of the CDR3 is 16 residues. CDR1 LGHNT and CDR2 FRNRAP come from the germline V gene. Trimming took 5 bases from V and 7 from J; bases not matched to a gene: 13. This CDR3 reads CASGLPGAGGENEQFF. CDR3 sequence (DNA): TGTGCTAGTGGTCTCCCAGGGGCGGGAGGAGAGAATGAGCAGTTCTTC.

The V and J genes are TRBV19 and TRBJ1-3; D remains unclear. V shed 8 bases and J shed 0 bases, with 11 bases lying between them. Germline V gene sequence: CDR1 LNHDA, CDR2 SQIVND (reference sequence). CDR3 size: 14 residues. CDR3 protein: CASHKRDSGNTIYF. The CDR3 bases are TGTGCCAGTCATAAGAGAGACTCTGGAAACACCATATATTTT.

The table lists this clonotype with a few counts. The genes are TRBV2 and TRBJ1-1; TRBD1 matches 10 bases. J was trimmed by 4 bases and V by 6 bases; bases with no gene match: 8. The CDR3 is made up of 15 amino acids. CDR1 is SNHLY, CDR2 FYNNEI, per germline. DNA for the CDR3: TGTGCCAGCAGGGAGACAGGGGGCGCGGTCACTGAAGCTTTCTTT. Translating gives CASRETGGAVTEAFF. The full variable domain, in which reference TRBV2 and TRBJ1-1 provide the parts outside the CDR3, is EPEVTQTPSHQVTQMGQEVILRCVPISNHLYFYWYRQILGQKVEFLVSFYNNEISEKSEIFDDQFSVERPDGSNFTLKIRSTKLEDSAMYFCASRETGGAVTEAFFGQGTRLTVV.

V is TRBV20-1 and J is TRBJ2-7, with 11 nucleotides matching TRBD1. Germline V lookup: CDR1 DFQATT, CDR2 SNEGSKA (reference sequence). CDR3 length: 15 residues. V trimming: 3 bases; J trimming: 5 bases; junction bases outside the gene matches: 9. CDR3 nucleotides: TGCAGTGCTAGGCGAGGGACAGGGGGACGGGACGAGCAGTACTTC. It translates to CSARRGTGGRDEQYF.

This clonotype appeared many times. The chain couples TRBV7-6 to TRBJ2-2; the D is unclear. Germline-derived CDR1 and CDR2 are SGHVS and FNYEAQ. The CDR3 covers 13 residues. Trimming took 5 bases from V and 7 from J, leaving 11 bases between them. The CDR3 DNA follows: TGTGCCAGCAGCCCCTCGTCTTTCGGGGAGCTGTTTTTT. It encodes CASSPSSFGELFF.

This clonotype was observed a handful of times. The V call is TRBV20-1, the J call TRBJ2-7, with 10 bases matching TRBD1. Germline V gives CDR1 DFQATT, CDR2 SNEGSKA (reference sequence). The length of the CDR3 is 15 residues. V was clipped by 0 bases and J by 2 bases; unmatched bases: 4. CDR3 residues: CSAREGTGAAYEQYF. CDR3 nucleotides: TGCAGTGCTAGAGAGGGGACAGGGGCGGCCTACGAGCAGTACTTC.

This chain's CDR3 is CSVGAVETQYF. The CDR3 DNA follows: TGCAGCGTTGGGGCGGTAGAGACCCAGTACTTC. The gene calls are TRBV29-1 and TRBJ2-5, with no clear D. Germline V gene data show CDR1 as SQVTM and CDR2 as ANQGSEA. Trimming stripped 4 bases from V and 4 bases from J, with 7 bases between. The CDR3 extends over 11 amino acids.

The chain employs TRBV12-3 or TRBV12-4 and TRBJ1-1, with D tentatively TRBD1 (5 bases). The V end was cut by 6 bases, the J end by 10 bases, with 21 bases between. The CDR3 length is 14 residues. In DNA, the CDR3 is TGTGCCAGCAGCCTCCGACAGTCCTGGATAGGAGCTTTCTTT. It specifies CASSLRQSWIGAFF.

This clonotype was seen at least ten times. The chain links TRBV7-6 to TRBJ2-3; D uncertain. CDR1 and CDR2 from the germline V gene are SGHVS and FNYEAQ. Trimming removed 5 bases at V and 0 bases at J, with 9 bases between. The CDR3 totals 14 residues. The CDR3 DNA follows: TGTGCCAGCAGCCCACCGCCCAGCACAGATACGCAGTATTTT. Protein: CASSPPPSTDTQYF.

This clonotype appeared many times. This rearrangement joins TRBV7-2 to TRBJ2-3; 9 positions agree with TRBD1. The CDR3 loop spans 15 amino acids. V was clipped by 5 bases and J by 7 bases; unmatched bases: 10. Germline CDR1 SGHTA, CDR2 FQGNSA. CDR3 in DNA: TGTGCCAGCAGCCCCCCGGGACAGGGAAAAAATACGCAGTATTTT. Translating gives CASSPPGQGKNTQYF. Complete variable domain (other parts from reference TRBV7-2 and TRBJ2-3): GAGVSQSPSNKVTEKGKDVELRCDPISGHTALYWYRQSLGQGLEFLIYFQGNSAPDKSGLPSDRFSAERTGGSVSTLTIQRTQQEDSAVYLCASSPPGQGKNTQYFGPGTRLTVL.

The sample holds many counts of this clonotype. This chain connects TRBV7-2 to TRBJ2-3; no clear D. Trimming took 4 bases from V and 0 from J, leaving 11 bases between them. Germline loops: CDR1 SGHTA, CDR2 FQGNSA. The CDR3 covers 15 residues. The CDR3 sequence: CASSSRLGSTDTQYF. Here the CDR3 DNA reads TGTGCCAGCAGCTCGAGACTGGGGAGCACAGATACGCAGTATTTT.

This clonotype was detected a few times. This chain joins TRBV2 and TRBJ2-7; D is perhaps TRBD1 (6 bases). V shed 3 bases and J shed 6 bases, with 15 bases lying between them. Germline CDR1 SNHLY, CDR2 FYNNEI. The CDR3 loop spans 14 amino acids. CDR3 DNA sequence: TGTGCCAGCAGTGATACCAGGGGACCCCTCGAGCAGTACTTC. Amino acids: CASSDTRGPLEQYF.